The source of this T cell receptor (beta chain) is a study of chemoradiotherapy in HPV16-positive cancers. Points from the study as a whole: Non-HPV-specific T cells did not expand in tumors during treatment, whereas candidate HPV-specific clones and E7-related motifs did. For HPV16-positive patients, expanding HPV-responsive T cells associated with longer recurrence-free survival. The functional HPV-specific definition rests on just two HPV16-positive patients.

The V gene lost 5 bases and the J gene lost 1 base, with 5 bases spanning the gap. The CDR3 totals 12 residues. Germline values: CDR1 MNHNY, CDR2 SVGAGI (reference sequence). Points on this clone: The antigen remains undetermined.

Profiling relied on immunoSEQ multiplex PCR, and the TCRdb table lists in-frame clones only, not all of them. The sample has almost 15,000 clones; 85% to 90% are singletons. This chain joins TRBV6-6 and TRBJ1-1; D is unclear. The sequence came from a human donor with HPV-associated anogenital cancer. The source material was blood, sampled from a patient who underwent chemoradiotherapy. The CDR3 here is CASSPQNTEAFF. The CDR3, as DNA: TGTGCCAGCAGTCCGCAGAACACTGAAGCTTTCTTT.